This TCR beta chain originates from a study of control samples from healthy donors and cancer patients. TCRdb's copy holds only in-frame clones and misses some; the assay was immunoSEQ multiplex PCR. The repertoire holds tens of thousands of clones, with around 85% as singletons. Germline V gene lookup returns CDR1 MGHRA and CDR2 YSYEKL. V shed 4 bases and J 0 bases; nucleotides not matched to a gene: 10. The CDR3 length is 17 residues. This TCR came from a man between 65 and 85 years old with lung cancer. Source material: PBMCs. The V and J genes are TRBV4-1 and TRBJ2-3, with 7 bases fitting TRBD1. CDR3 DNA: TGCGCCAGCAGCCCCGGAATGGGACAGCGTAGCACAGATACGCAGTATTTT. Protein: CASSPGMGQRSTDTQYF.